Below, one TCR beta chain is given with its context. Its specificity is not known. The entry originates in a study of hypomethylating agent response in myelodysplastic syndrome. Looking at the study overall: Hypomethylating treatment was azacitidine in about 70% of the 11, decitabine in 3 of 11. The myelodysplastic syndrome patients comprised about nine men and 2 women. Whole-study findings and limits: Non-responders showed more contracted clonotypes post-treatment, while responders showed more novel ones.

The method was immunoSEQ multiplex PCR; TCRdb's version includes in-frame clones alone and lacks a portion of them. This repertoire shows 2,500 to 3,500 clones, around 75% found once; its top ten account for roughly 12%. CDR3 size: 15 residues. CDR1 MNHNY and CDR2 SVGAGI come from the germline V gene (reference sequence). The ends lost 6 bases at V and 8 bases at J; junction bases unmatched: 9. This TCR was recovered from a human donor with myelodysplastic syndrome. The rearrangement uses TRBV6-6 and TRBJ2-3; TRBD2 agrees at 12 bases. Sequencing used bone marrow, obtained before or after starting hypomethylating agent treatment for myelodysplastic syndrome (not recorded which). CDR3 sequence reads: CASSSSTSGGGTQYF. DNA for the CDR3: TGTGCCAGCAGCTCCTCGACTAGCGGGGGAGGTACGCAGTATTTT.